One sample yielded the 5 T cell receptor beta chains listed below, sequenced in a study of beta chain features in type 1 diabetes. Findings and limits, study-wide: In every one of the four CD4+ subsets, TCRB CDR3s were moderately but significantly shorter in Type 1 diabetes patients.

Expressed TCRB transcripts got sequenced, as all isolated RNA was reverse transcribed. Clones were sequenced by immunoSEQ multiplex PCR, and TCRdb holds only the in-frame ones, with some missing. The table includes approximately 160,000 clones, 10% to 13% detected once. Antigen specificity for these receptors is unknown. The sample comprised central memory CD4+ T cells from blood. All receptors come from a young man with type 1 diabetes.

This clone has a handful of counts. CDR3 in amino acids: CASRENNYGYTF. CDR3 nucleotide sequence: TGTGCCAGCAGGGAGAATAACTATGGCTACACCTTC. The chain uses TRBV27 and TRBJ1-2; the D is unclear. The CDR3 is 12 residues long. With 6 bases removed from V and 1 base from J, the gap between germline ends came to 6 bases. Germline CDR1 reads MNHEY; CDR2 reads SMNVEV (reference sequence).

The rearrangement links TRBV2 to TRBJ2-1, with a possible D match to TRBD2 (7 bases). Looked up from germline, CDR1 is SNHLY and CDR2 is FYNNEI. V shed 11 bases and J shed 3 bases, with 17 bases lying between them. The CDR3 extends over 14 amino acids. The CDR3 DNA follows: TGTGCCGGCCGGGGGGCGGGGTTCTACAATGAGCAGTTCTTC. Residues: CAGRGAGFYNEQFF.

The rearrangement joins TRBV30 to TRBJ2-7; 10 bases are shared with TRBD2. The trim removed 0 bases at V and 3 bases at J, leaving 5 bases unmatched. The CDR3 length is 15 residues. Germline V gene lookup returns CDR1 GTSNPN and CDR2 SVGIG (reference sequence). The DNA for the CDR3 is TGTGCCTGGAGTGTACCGGGACTAGCGCTCTACGAGCAGTACTTC. It translates to CAWSVPGLALYEQYF.

V is TRBV15 and J is TRBJ1-5, with 9 positions matching TRBD1. The CDR3 is 15 amino acids. V shed 3 bases, J shed 2 bases, and the junction held 2 bases outside the gene matches. Germline assignment: CDR1 LNHNV and CDR2 YYDKDF (reference sequence). The CDR3 loop reads CATSSGQGRNQPQHF. For the CDR3, the DNA is TGTGCCACCAGCAGTGGACAGGGGCGCAATCAGCCCCAGCATTTT.

V gene TRBV7-8 combines with J gene TRBJ1-1; D is unresolved. Trimming stripped 0 bases from V and 2 bases from J, with 10 bases between. The germline gives CDR1 SGHVS, CDR2 FQNEAQ. This CDR3 is built from 15 residues. CDR3: CASSLAPGGNTEAFF. DNA for the CDR3: TGTGCCAGCAGCTTAGCCCCGGGTGGAAACACTGAAGCTTTCTTT.